Listed below are T cell receptor beta chains from one sample, sequenced in a study of circulating and synovial CD4+ cells in juvenile arthritis. The protocol was immunoSEQ multiplex PCR, while the TCRdb copy is restricted to in-frame clones and leaves out a portion. The table lists tens of thousands of clones, about 95% of them singletons. The sample taken for sequencing was CD4+ T cells from blood. Receptors originate from a human donor with juvenile idiopathic arthritis. CDR3s include the opening cysteine and the closing phenylalanine or tryptophan. The D gene is left open where the match is weak. For some rows the clone size is stated as once, few or many, or as a class when expanded; others skip it.

V	D	size	J	CDR3	DNA
TRBV5-4	TRBD1	-	TRBJ1-2	CASSLPDRVGYTF	TGTGCCAGCAGCTTGCCGGACAGGGTCGGCTACACCTTC
TRBV9	-	-	TRBJ1-1	CASSHRRDNTEAFF	TGTGCCAGCAGCCACAGGCGGGATAACACTGAAGCTTTCTTT
TRBV6-1	TRBD2	-	TRBJ2-5	CASSEAGGRASETQYF	TGTGCCAGCAGTGAAGCAGGTGGGAGGGCTTCAGAGACCCAGTACTTC
TRBV6-4	-	-	TRBJ1-2	CASRGSGSGNGYTF	TGTGCCAGCAGGGGATCTGGGTCGGGGAACGGCTACACCTTC
TRBV13	TRBD2	-	TRBJ2-3	CASSLTGLAGGPKDTQYF	TGTGCCAGCAGCTTAACGGGACTAGCGGGAGGGCCGAAAGATACGCAGTATTTT
TRBV29-1	-	-	TRBJ1-2	CSVHDGGFYGYTF	TGCAGCGTCCACGACGGAGGTTTCTATGGCTACACCTTC
TRBV9	TRBD1	-	TRBJ2-7	CASSDRDRGREQYF	TGTGCCAGCAGCGACCGGGACAGGGGCCGCGAGCAGTACTTC
TRBV28	-	-	TRBJ1-2	CASSSGVVRGYTF	TGTGCCAGCAGTTCAGGGGTCGTCCGGGGCTACACCTTC
TRBV6-6	TRBD1	-	TRBJ2-7	CASSSHRGNEQYF	TGTGCCAGCAGTTCCCACAGGGGAAACGAGCAGTACTTC
TRBV2	TRBD2	-	TRBJ2-2	CASKTQREGTGELFF	TGTGCCAGCAAAACCCAGCGGGAGGGCACCGGGGAGCTGTTTTTT
TRBV7-3	TRBD2	-	TRBJ2-5	CASSLTSGQETQYF	TGTGCCAGCAGCTTGACTAGCGGCCAAGAGACCCAGTACTTC
TRBV18	TRBD1	-	TRBJ1-2	CASSPVQGAHYGYTF	TGTGCCAGCTCACCGGTGCAGGGGGCCCACTATGGCTACACCTTC
TRBV7-3	-	-	TRBJ2-2	CASSLTREDTGELFF	TGTGCCAGCAGCTTAACGAGGGAAGACACCGGGGAGCTGTTTTTT
TRBV7-3	TRBD2	-	TRBJ2-3	CASSLGLGLADTDTQYF	TGTGCCAGCAGCTTGGGCCTCGGACTAGCGGACACAGATACGCAGTATTTT
TRBV5-1	-	-	TRBJ2-1	CASSTVADPYNEQFF	TGCGCCAGCTCTACCGTAGCGGACCCCTACAATGAGCAGTTCTTC
TRBV4-1	-	-	TRBJ1-3	CASSRIQGESGNTIYF	TGCGCCAGCAGCCGTATACAGGGCGAGTCTGGAAACACCATATATTTT
TRBV30	TRBD1	-	TRBJ1-5	CAWSPTGRNKQPQHF	TGTGCCTGGAGCCCGACAGGGCGGAACAAGCAGCCCCAGCATTTT
TRBV12-2	-	once	TRBJ2-6	CASHGPLELSGANVLTF	TGTGCAAGTCACGGTCCCTTGGAGCTCTCTGGGGCCAACGTCCTGACTTTC
TRBV5-1	-	once	TRBJ2-7	CASSSSDPAYEQYF	TGCGCCAGCAGCTCTAGCGACCCAGCCTACGAGCAGTACTTC
TRBV11-1	TRBD1	-	TRBJ1-2	CASRPAPWTGANYGYTF	TGTGCCAGCAGACCTGCTCCGTGGACAGGGGCTAACTATGGCTACACCTTC
TRBV7-9	TRBD2	-	TRBJ2-7	CASSSSGKGLEQYF	TGTGCCAGCAGCTCTAGCGGGAAAGGACTCGAGCAGTACTTC
TRBV7-2	TRBD1	-	TRBJ1-6	CASSLGRGRNSPLHF	TGTGCCAGCAGCTTAGGCAGGGGGCGAAATTCACCCCTCCACTTT
TRBV27	-	-	TRBJ1-5	CASSFKGVNQPQHF	TGTGCCAGCAGTTTCAAGGGGGTAAATCAGCCCCAGCATTTT
TRBV6-1	TRBD1	once	TRBJ1-2	CASRRQGWGYTF	TGTGCCAGCAGACGACAGGGCTGGGGCTACACCTTC